The next 10 T cell receptor beta chains were all read from a single sample in a study of T cell responses to AZD1222 COVID-19 vaccine. Libraries were prepared by immunoSEQ multiplex PCR; TCRdb keeps only in-frame clonotypes and omits some of them. Among 100,000 to 150,000 clones listed, approximately 85% were seen once. Sequenced here: peripheral blood, sampled 28 days after the second AZD1222 dose. The origin of the receptors is an adult who received the AZD1222 COVID-19 vaccine.

This clone was counted only a few times. The CDR3 protein is CASSSPRYNEQFF. The DNA for the CDR3 is TGTGCCAGCAGCTCCCCTCGGTACAATGAGCAGTTCTTC. The V gene is TRBV11-3, the J gene TRBJ2-1; the D is unclear. The CDR3 extends over 13 amino acids. The ends were cut back, 4 bases at V and 4 bases at J, with 8 bases in the middle. The V gene's germline CDR1 is SGHNT and CDR2 YENEEA.

The rearrangement links TRBV3-1 (or the pseudogene TRBV3-2) to TRBJ2-1, with 7 bases that match TRBD1. The J segment lost 9 bases and the V segment lost 8 bases, leaving 13 bases of the junction unmatched. Germline V gene sequence: CDR1 LGHDT, CDR2 YNNKEL (reference sequence). CDR3 length: 14 amino acids. The CDR3 sequence: CASRDGQVETEQFF. The CDR3 region has the DNA TGTGCCAGCCGGGACGGACAGGTTGAAACTGAGCAGTTCTTC.

The V call is TRBV30, the J call TRBJ2-7; 8 positions match TRBD2. CDR1 is GTSNPN and CDR2 is SVGIG in the germline V gene (reference sequence). This CDR3 spans 12 amino acids. The ends lost 2 bases at V and 12 bases at J; junction bases unmatched: 9. DNA of the CDR3: TGTGCCTGGAGTCCCGGCATAGCGGGGCTGTACTTC. Residues: CAWSPGIAGLYF.

The J gene is TRBJ2-7, the V gene TRBV19; TRBD1 matches at 8 bases. This CDR3 region has 13 residues. Germline assignment: CDR1 LNHDA and CDR2 SQIVND (reference sequence). After removal of 4 bases from V and 3 bases from J, the junction contained 2 bases not matched to a gene. In DNA form, the CDR3 reads TGTGCCAGTAGTACGACAGGGGTCTACGAGCAGTACTTC. Protein: CASSTTGVYEQYF. The full variable domain, in which reference TRBV19 and TRBJ2-7 provide the parts outside the CDR3, is DGGITQSPKYLFRKEGQNVTLSCEQNLNHDAMYWYRQDPGQGLRLIYYSQIVNDFQKGDIAEGYSVSREKKESFPLTVTSAQKNPTAFYLCASSTTGVYEQYFGPGTRLTVT.

The gene calls are TRBV11-3 and TRBJ1-1; D remains ambiguous. Per the germline V gene, CDR1 is SGHNT and CDR2 is YENEEA. The CDR3 has 13 residues. Trimming pared 4 bases from V and 6 bases from J, leaving 12 bases between. The CDR3 DNA sequence: TGTGCCAGCAGCTCTGTTAGCCGAGCTGAAGCTTTCTTT. It is translated as CASSSVSRAEAFF.

A few counts support this clone. The rearrangement joins TRBV6-2 or TRBV6-3 to TRBJ2-7; D is ambiguous. The CDR3 is made up of 15 amino acids. The germline CDR1 and CDR2 sequences are MNHEY and SVGEGT. V lost 5 bases, J lost 3 bases, and 17 bases lay in between. This CDR3 is CASSTPLGLGYEQYF. CDR3 in DNA: TGTGCCAGCAGTACCCCCCTGGGCTTGGGCTACGAGCAGTACTTC.

This clone has more than one count but fewer than ten. The chain employs TRBV10-3 and TRBJ1-5, with D tentatively TRBD1 (5 bases). The germline CDR1 and CDR2 sequences are ENHRY and SYGVKD. CDR3 length: 16 residues. The V gene lost 0 bases and the J gene lost 2 bases, with 11 bases spanning the gap. The CDR3 protein is CAISESPGYGNQPQHF. The CDR3, as DNA: TGTGCCATCAGTGAGTCGCCAGGGTATGGCAATCAGCCCCAGCATTTT.

As concerns this clone: Other DNA sequences from this sample encode an identical CDR3 as well. This chain uses TRBV28 with TRBJ1-4, with 9 bases aligning to TRBD1. The germline gives CDR1 MDHEN, CDR2 SYDVKM. The CDR3 loop spans 15 amino acids. V trimming: 4 bases; J trimming: 4 bases; junction bases outside the gene matches: 4. CDR3 DNA sequence: TGTGCCAGCAGTTCCCCGGGACAGGGTAATGAAAAACTGTTTTTT. Translated: CASSSPGQGNEKLFF.

In DNA, the CDR3 is TGTGCCAGTAGTATAAGTACGGATAACTATGGCTACACCTTC. Translation: CASSISTDNYGYTF. V and J are TRBV19 and TRBJ1-2, with D unclear. The CDR3 extends over 14 amino acids. Deletions cut 2 bases from V and 1 base from J, with 8 bases between. CDR1 is LNHDA, CDR2 SQIVND, per germline (reference sequence). The complete variable domain, with remaining parts taken from reference TRBV19 and TRBJ1-2, reads DGGITQSPKYLFRKEGQNVTLSCEQNLNHDAMYWYRQDPGQGLRLIYYSQIVNDFQKGDIAEGYSVSREKKESFPLTVTSAQKNPTAFYLCASSISTDNYGYTFGSGTRLTVV.

The chain recombines TRBV5-6 with TRBJ1-3; D not resolved. V lost 4 bases to trimming and J lost 0 bases, with 11 bases between them. The germline V gene has CDR1 SGHDT and CDR2 YYEEEE. CDR3 length equals 15 residues. The CDR3 bases are TGTGCCAGCAGCCGGCTTACGAGCTCTGGAAACACCATATATTTT. As protein: CASSRLTSSGNTIYF.